Listed here are 8 T cell receptor beta chains from one sample, sequenced in a study of T cell responses to AZD1222 COVID-19 vaccine. The data were produced by immunoSEQ multiplex PCR, yet TCRdb's version contains in-frame clones alone and is incomplete. The sample has 30,000 to 35,000 clones; approximately 90% are singletons. The sequences come from peripheral blood, collected 28 days after the second AZD1222 dose. The receptors here all came from an adult who received the AZD1222 COVID-19 vaccine.

This CDR3 reads CAWRDTRRANYGYTF. The CDR3 nucleotides read TGTGCCTGGAGGGATACGAGGAGGGCAAACTATGGCTACACCTTC. V and J are TRBV30 and TRBJ1-2; D remains ambiguous. Germline V CDR1 and CDR2: GTSNPN, SVGIG (reference sequence). The CDR3 is 15 residues long. V was clipped by 3 bases and J by 2 bases, with 16 bases between them.

This chain joins TRBV29-1 and TRBJ1-2; D is undetermined. The V gene's germline CDR1 is SQVTM and CDR2 ANQGSEA. The CDR3 has 11 amino acids. The V gene lost 7 bases and the J gene lost 4 bases, with 10 bases spanning the gap. The CDR3 sequence is CSATEGYGYTF. In nucleotides, the CDR3 is TGCAGCGCCACGGAGGGCTATGGCTACACCTTC.

This chain uses TRBV27 with TRBJ1-6; D possibly corresponds to TRBD1 (5 bases). Trimming left V 3 bases short and J 3 bases short, with 9 bases between. Germline values: CDR1 MNHEY, CDR2 SMNVEV (reference sequence). The CDR3 consists of 15 residues. The CDR3 nucleotides read TGTGCCAGCAGTTTGGGGCTGGTCTATAATTCACCCCTCCACTTT. Encoded protein: CASSLGLVYNSPLHF.

The chain is built from TRBV5-4 and TRBJ2-1, with 8 bases identical to TRBD1. The CDR3 loop spans 15 amino acids. V was pared by 4 bases and J by 2 bases, with 5 bases of the junction left unmatched. The germline gives CDR1 SGHNT, CDR2 YYREEE (reference sequence). This chain's CDR3 is CASSPGTGTYNEQFF. The CDR3 DNA follows: TGTGCCAGCAGCCCCGGGACAGGCACCTACAATGAGCAGTTCTTC. Filled out from reference TRBV5-4 and TRBJ2-1, the complete variable domain reads ETGVTQSPTHLIKTRGQQVTLRCSSQSGHNTVSWYQQALGQGPQFIFQYYREEENGRGNFPPRFSGLQFPNYSSELNVNALELDDSALYLCASSPGTGTYNEQFFGPGTRLTVL.

V and J are TRBV3-1 (or the pseudogene TRBV3-2) and TRBJ1-1, with 7 bases matching TRBD1. The V segment lost 3 bases and the J segment 1 base; nucleotides outside the gene matches: 8. Germline assignment: CDR1 LGHDT and CDR2 YNNKEL (reference sequence). This CDR3 spans 16 amino acids. The DNA of the CDR3 is TGTGCCAGCAGCCAGGCCACAGGGGCTTCGAACACTGAAGCTTTCTTT. This translates into CASSQATGASNTEAFF.

The table lists this clone with a few counts. The chain uses TRBV6-2 or TRBV6-3 and TRBJ2-3; no definite D call. Per germline, CDR1 MNHEY and CDR2 SVGEGT. This CDR3 has 14 amino acids. With 0 bases removed from V and 4 bases from J, the gap between germline ends came to 8 bases. The CDR3 DNA is TGTGCCAGCAGTTACTCAACTTCCTCAGATACGCAGTATTTT. Protein product: CASSYSTSSDTQYF.

The genes are TRBV2 and TRBJ2-3; 7 bases align to TRBD1. CDR1 is SNHLY and CDR2 is FYNNEI in the germline V gene. The CDR3 length is 14 residues. The V gene end was trimmed by 1 base and the J gene end by 4 bases; junction bases not matched to a gene: 2. CDR3 DNA: TGTGCCAGCAGTGAAGAGACAGGGCCAGATACGCAGTATTTT. Its protein is CASSEETGPDTQYF. Variable domain in full (rest from reference TRBV2 and TRBJ2-3): EPEVTQTPSHQVTQMGQEVILRCVPISNHLYFYWYRQILGQKVEFLVSFYNNEISEKSEIFDDQFSVERPDGSNFTLKIRSTKLEDSAMYFCASSEETGPDTQYFGPGTRLTVL.

This chain connects TRBV5-4 to TRBJ2-1; D ambiguous. The V gene's germline CDR1 is SGHNT and CDR2 YYREEE (reference sequence). The CDR3 runs 15 residues. V gave up 1 base and J gave up 7 bases, with 15 bases separating them. CDR3 loop: CASSLKGKPSNEQFF. In DNA, the CDR3 is TGTGCCAGCAGCTTGAAGGGAAAACCTTCAAATGAGCAGTTCTTC.